Here is one T cell receptor (beta chain) with its context. As handled by the study authors: The assay estimated nucleated cells by amplifying reference gene primers. Here immunoSEQ multiplex PCR was the method, and the copy in TCRdb shows in-frame clones only, minus some. The D gene and trimming were derived from the DNA, and the V and J assignments and clone size from that table. The data contain approximately 240,000 clones, 80% to 95% of them seen just once; the ten biggest clones take up around 0.9%. These data come from a study of blood T cell repertoires in COVID-19. The Seattle site enrolled patients during active infection and followed them longitudinally. Trimming took 1 base from V and 3 from J, leaving 12 bases between them. Germline V gene data show CDR1 as MGHDK and CDR2 as SYGVNS. The CDR3 covers 15 residues.

The V and J genes are TRBV25-1 and TRBJ1-1, with D perhaps matching TRBD1 (5 bases). This clonotype originated in a man aged 30 to 39 with COVID-19, enrolled during active disease. The source material was peripheral blood. The CDR3 here is CASSEFQGLYTEAFF. The CDR3 coding sequence is TGTGCCAGCAGTGAATTTCAGGGTCTCTACACTGAAGCTTTCTTT.